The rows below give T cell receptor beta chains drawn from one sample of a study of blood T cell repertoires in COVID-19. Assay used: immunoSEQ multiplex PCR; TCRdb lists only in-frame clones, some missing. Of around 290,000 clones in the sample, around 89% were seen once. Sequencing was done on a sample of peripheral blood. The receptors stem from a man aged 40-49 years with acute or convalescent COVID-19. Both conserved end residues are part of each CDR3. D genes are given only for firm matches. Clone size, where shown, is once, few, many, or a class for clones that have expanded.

TGCGCCAGCAGCTTCCAAACTGGAGAACCGGGTGAGCAGTTCTTC	CASSFQTGEPGEQFF	NA	15	TRBV5-1	TRBJ2-1	NA
TGTGCCAGCAGCGTAGGGGGCTCCCCCTACGAGCAGTACTTC	CASSVGGSPYEQYF	NA	14	TRBV9	TRBJ2-7	NA
TGTGCCAGCAGCTTAGTTGGGGGGGATTCACCCCTCCACTTT	CASSLVGGDSPLHF	once	14	TRBV7-2	TRBJ1-6	NA
TGTGCCAGCAGCCAAGAGTTTAGACAGCCCCAGCATTTT	CASSQEFRQPQHF	NA	13	TRBV3-1/TRBV3-2	TRBJ1-5	NA
TGTGCCAGCAGCTTGTGGGGACAGTCGCCAGATACGCAGTATTTT	CASSLWGQSPDTQYF	NA	15	TRBV5-8	TRBJ2-3	TRBD1
TGTGCCAGCAGTCCCGGGAGCTCTGGGGCCAACGTCCTGACTTTC	CASSPGSSGANVLTF	NA	15	TRBV2	TRBJ2-6	NA
TGCGCCAGCAGCTTGGATGGGCAACCGAACACTGAAGCTTTCTTT	CASSLDGQPNTEAFF	NA	15	TRBV5-1	TRBJ1-1	NA
TGTGCCAGCAGTTTAGACGGCTATGGGGGGGCGGAAGAGACCCAGTACTTC	CASSLDGYGGAEETQYF	NA	17	TRBV28	TRBJ2-5	NA
TGTGCCTGGAGTGTACGGAGACGTTTCGTCTATGGCTACACCTTC	CAWSVRRRFVYGYTF	NA	15	TRBV30	TRBJ1-2	NA
TGTGCCAGTCATAGCGGGGGGGCCGGTACGCAGTATTTT	CASHSGGAGTQYF	NA	13	TRBV19	TRBJ2-3	TRBD2
TGCGCCAGCAGCCAAGTAGTAACCGCTAACACTGAAGCTTTCTTT	CASSQVVTANTEAFF	NA	15	TRBV4-1	TRBJ1-1	NA
TGCGCCAGCAGCCAAGATTGGCTCACAGATACGCAGTATTTT	CASSQDWLTDTQYF	NA	14	TRBV4-1	TRBJ2-3	NA
TGTGCCAGCACCGAGGGGAGGGACTATGGCTACACCTTC	CASTEGRDYGYTF	NA	13	TRBV7-8	TRBJ1-2	NA
TGTGCCACCAGCAGAGATGGACGACAGGGAGGCACGCAGTATTTT	CATSRDGRQGGTQYF	NA	15	TRBV15	TRBJ2-3	NA
TGTGCCATCAGTAACTTTCTCACCGGGTCAGACTACAATGAGCAGTTCTTC	CAISNFLTGSDYNEQFF	NA	17	TRBV10-3	TRBJ2-1	NA
TGTGCCAGCAGCGACAGGGGAGAGGAAAAACTGTTTTTT	CASSDRGEEKLFF	NA	13	TRBV3-1/TRBV3-2	TRBJ1-4	TRBD1
TGTGCCAGCAGCCAAGGGTACTCTAATTCACCCCTCCACTTT	CASSQGYSNSPLHF	NA	14	TRBV4-2	TRBJ1-6	NA
TGCGCCAGCAGCCCCGGACAGGACAAACGGGGAGAGCAGTTCTTC	CASSPGQDKRGEQFF	NA	15	TRBV5-1	TRBJ2-1	TRBD1
TGTGCCTGGACTACCCAGTCAGGGTCCAACTACGAGCAGTACTTC	CAWTTQSGSNYEQYF	NA	15	TRBV30	TRBJ2-7	NA
TGTGCCAGCAGCCCTCGACAGAGAAACTCTTACGAGCAGTACTTC	CASSPRQRNSYEQYF	NA	15	TRBV3-1/TRBV3-2	TRBJ2-7	NA
TGTGCCAGCAGTGAAGGGGACAGGGGAGGCACAGATACGCAGTATTTT	CASSEGDRGGTDTQYF	NA	16	TRBV6-1	TRBJ2-3	TRBD1
TGTGCCACCAGCAGATCGGGGAACACTGAAGCTTTCTTT	CATSRSGNTEAFF	NA	13	TRBV15	TRBJ1-1	NA
TGTGCCAGCTCACCACTAGCGGGGGGCTTCCAACTCACAGATACGCAGTATTTT	CASSPLAGGFQLTDTQYF	NA	18	TRBV18	TRBJ2-3	TRBD2
TGTGCCAGTATGGCGGGCCGGTATAACAATGAGCAGTTCTTC	CASMAGRYNNEQFF	NA	14	TRBV19	TRBJ2-1	NA
TGTGCCAGCAGCTTAGATCTGAGTTCTGGGCCCCAGCATTTT	CASSLDLSSGPQHF	NA	14	TRBV11-2	TRBJ1-5	NA
TGTGCCAGCACAACAGGGACGGCTGGAAATTCACCCCTCCACTTT	CASTTGTAGNSPLHF	NA	15	TRBV27	TRBJ1-6	NA
TGTGCCAGCAGCCCTACGACTGGAAACACCATATATTTT	CASSPTTGNTIYF	NA	13	TRBV7-9	TRBJ1-3	NA
TGTGCCAGCGGGAAAGGGGTCTATAATTCACCCCTCCACTTT	CASGKGVYNSPLHF	NA	14	TRBV6-5	TRBJ1-6	NA
TGTGCCAGCAGCCCGGGACTAGCCCCCACCGGGGAGCTGTTTTTT	CASSPGLAPTGELFF	NA	15	TRBV6-5	TRBJ2-2	TRBD2
TGTGCCAGCAGTGAGAGGAGCAATTCACCCCTCCACTTT	CASSERSNSPLHF	NA	13	TRBV6-4	TRBJ1-6	NA
TGTGCCAGCAGCTTGGAGGGACAGGGAACAGATACGCAGTATTTT	CASSLEGQGTDTQYF	NA	15	TRBV5-5	TRBJ2-3	TRBD1
TGTGCCAGCAGCCCGGGGACTTTTAACACTGAAGCTTTCTTT	CASSPGTFNTEAFF	NA	14	TRBV9	TRBJ1-1	NA
TGTGCCAGCAGCTTGGAATCCGGGGAGAACTATGGCTACACCTTC	CASSLESGENYGYTF	NA	15	TRBV5-8	TRBJ1-2	NA
TGTGCCAGCAGCTTACATTATAATTCACCCCTCCACTTT	CASSLHYNSPLHF	NA	13	TRBV11-2	TRBJ1-6	NA
TGTGCCAGCAGTCCTTTAGTCCGCACCGGGGAGCTGTTTTTT	CASSPLVRTGELFF	once	14	TRBV2	TRBJ2-2	NA
TGCGCCAGCAGCTTGGGGACAGGGGACGAGAGCTATGGCTACACCTTC	CASSLGTGDESYGYTF	NA	16	TRBV5-1	TRBJ1-2	TRBD1
TGTGCCAGCAGGGAGACAGGTGATGGGGGCACTGAAGCTTTCTTT	CASRETGDGGTEAFF	NA	15	TRBV2	TRBJ1-1	NA
TGTGCCAGCAGCTCCGCTATTGCTCTCACCGGGGAGCTGTTTTTT	CASSSAIALTGELFF	NA	15	TRBV7-9	TRBJ2-2	NA
TGTGCCAGCAGTTCTAGCGACCGGGGGGCTTATGGCTACACCTTC	CASSSSDRGAYGYTF	NA	15	TRBV6-5	TRBJ1-2	NA
TGTGCCAGCAGCCAACTACACAGGGAGCAGTACTTC	CASSQLHREQYF	NA	12	TRBV3-1/TRBV3-2	TRBJ2-7	NA
TGTGCCAGCAGTGAGTTGACAGGGAGATCCACTGAAGCTTTCTTT	CASSELTGRSTEAFF	NA	15	TRBV6-1	TRBJ1-1	TRBD1
TGTGCCAGCAGCCAAGAGTGGGCACAGGGCTTGGGCTACACCTTC	CASSQEWAQGLGYTF	NA	15	TRBV3-1/TRBV3-2	TRBJ1-2	NA
TGTGCCAGCAGTGAAGACAGGGATCGAGAAGCTTTCTTT	CASSEDRDREAFF	NA	13	TRBV6-1	TRBJ1-1	NA
TGTGCCATTAACAGGGGGCTGGGAGGCTACACCTTC	CAINRGLGGYTF	NA	12	TRBV10-3	TRBJ1-2	TRBD1
TGTGCCAGTACCCCCACAGGGACAGGGCCATCCTACGAGCAGTACTTC	CASTPTGTGPSYEQYF	NA	16	TRBV19	TRBJ2-7	TRBD1
TGTGCCAGCAGCCAAGTCTCAGGGAATGGCTACACCTTC	CASSQVSGNGYTF	NA	13	TRBV4-2	TRBJ1-2	NA
TGTGCCAGCATGCTTTCCGGGTCTATGAACACTGAAGCTTTCTTT	CASMLSGSMNTEAFF	few	15	TRBV28	TRBJ1-1	NA
TGTGCCACCAGCCAAGGCCGGGACAGCTTTGGCAATCAGCCCCAGCATTTT	CATSQGRDSFGNQPQHF	NA	17	TRBV24-1	TRBJ1-5	TRBD1